Listed here are 2 T cell receptor beta chains from one sample, sequenced in a study of OX40 agonist ivuxolimab in advanced cancers. Repertoires were generated with immunoSEQ multiplex PCR, while TCRdb's copy carries only in-frame clones and drops some. The data hold fewer than 55,000 clones, with around 91% observed a single time. Sequencing used CD4+ or CD8+ T cells sorted from blood, obtained in a trial of the OX40 agonist ivuxolimab. The receptor set was obtained from an adult with an advanced solid tumor such as melanoma, head and neck, liver or kidney cancer.

The chain carries TRBV10-2 and TRBJ1-6, with D tentatively TRBD1 (6 bases). Germline V CDR1 and CDR2: WSHSY, SAAADI. V dropped 0 bases and J dropped 9 bases, with 18 bases sitting between them. The CDR3 sequence is 17 residues long. This chain's CDR3 is CASSESHWGGGRSPLHF. The CDR3 coding sequence is TGCGCCAGCAGTGAGTCTCATTGGGGAGGGGGGCGTTCACCCCTCCACTTT.

The chain joins TRBV9 to TRBJ2-5, with TRBD1 as a possible D gene (5 bases). Germline CDR1 reads SGDLS; CDR2 reads YYNGEE. The CDR3 loop spans 13 amino acids. Trimming took off 5 bases at V and 5 bases at J, with 13 bases between the two ends. The CDR3 nucleotides read TGTGCCAGCAGTAAGGCAGGGATGGAGACCCAGTACTTC. Protein sequence: CASSKAGMETQYF. Together with reference TRBV9 and TRBJ2-5, the CDR3 gives the full variable domain: DSGVTQTPKHLITATGQRVTLRCSPRSGDLSVYWYQQSLDQGLQFLIQYYNGEERAKGNILERFSAQQFPDLHSELNLSSLELGDSALYFCASSKAGMETQYFGPGTRLLVL.